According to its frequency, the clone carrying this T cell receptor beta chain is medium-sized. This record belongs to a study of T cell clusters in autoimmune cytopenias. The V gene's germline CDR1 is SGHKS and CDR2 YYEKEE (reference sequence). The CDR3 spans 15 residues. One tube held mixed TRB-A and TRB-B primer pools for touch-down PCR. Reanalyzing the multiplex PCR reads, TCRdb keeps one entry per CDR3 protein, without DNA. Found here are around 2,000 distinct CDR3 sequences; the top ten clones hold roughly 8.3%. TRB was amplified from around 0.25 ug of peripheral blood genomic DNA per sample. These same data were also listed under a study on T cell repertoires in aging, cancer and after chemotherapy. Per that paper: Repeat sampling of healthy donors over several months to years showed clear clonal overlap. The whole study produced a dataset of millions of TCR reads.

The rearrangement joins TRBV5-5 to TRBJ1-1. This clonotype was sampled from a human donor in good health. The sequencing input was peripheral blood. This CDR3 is CASSGDPVGKSEAFF.